This is a list of T cell receptor beta chains from one sample in a study of T cells after yellow fever vaccination. TCRdb re-analysed the 5' RACE reads in MiXCR, keeping a single row per CDR3 protein. The repertoire has approximately 250,000 distinct CDR3 sequences, roughly 6.8% of them found once; the top ten carry roughly 1%. The source material was CD4+ T cells sorted from PBMCs, sampled on the day of the yellow fever booster vaccination. The receptors stem from a man aged 25 to 40 who received the YFV17D yellow fever vaccine. Both conserved end residues are part of each CDR3. A D gene is named only where the DNA matches it firmly. Clone size is not always given. Where it is, it says once, few, many or a class for expanded clones.

D gene	V gene	clone size	J gene	CDR3 protein	CDR3 DNA
TRBD2	TRBV7-2	many	TRBJ2-3	CASSLAVGGRRGDTQYF	TGTGCCAGCAGCTTAGCGGTTGGCGGGAGACGCGGCGATACGCAGTATTTT
-	TRBV20-1	many	TRBJ1-1	CSARKEQYTEAFF	TGCAGTGCTAGAAAGGAACAGTACACTGAAGCTTTCTTT
TRBD1	TRBV3-1	-	TRBJ2-3	CASANRGATQYF	TGTGCCAGCGCGAACAGGGGGGCTACGCAGTATTTT
TRBD2	TRBV19	-	TRBJ2-1	CASKGLAGEAYNEQFF	TGTGCCAGTAAGGGCCTAGCGGGGGAGGCGTACAATGAGCAGTTCTTC
-	TRBV7-2	-	TRBJ1-1	CASSLATWGTEAFF	TGTGCCAGCAGCTTAGCAACCTGGGGCACTGAAGCTTTCTTT
-	TRBV18	many	TRBJ1-5	CASSPHPGEPQHF	TGTGCCAGCTCACCCCACCCAGGGGAGCCCCAGCATTTT
-	TRBV19	-	TRBJ2-3	CASRHRGGPGPDTQYF	TGTGCCAGCCGCCATCGTGGCGGACCGGGCCCAGATACGCAGTATTTT
TRBD2	TRBV20-1	-	TRBJ2-7	CSARTSGGNYEQYF	TGCAGTGCGAGGACTAGCGGGGGTAACTACGAGCAGTACTTC
-	TRBV9	many	TRBJ2-1	CASSLGLLDNEQFF	TGTGCCAGCAGCCTGGGACTTCTAGACAATGAGCAGTTCTTC
TRBD1	TRBV6-5	-	TRBJ2-7	CASSYSRGAGGDEQYF	TGTGCCAGCAGTTACAGTCGCGGGGCAGGGGGCGACGAGCAGTACTTC
-	TRBV29-1	many	TRBJ2-7	CSGQGTTPEQYF	TGCAGCGGTCAGGGGACGACACCCGAGCAGTACTTC
TRBD1	TRBV5-1	few	TRBJ1-4	CASSLARDRGNEKLFF	TGCGCCAGCAGCTTGGCCCGCGACAGGGGGAATGAAAAACTGTTTTTT
TRBD1	TRBV7-6	few	TRBJ2-6	CASRNPGAGGPGANVLTF	TGTGCCAGCAGAAATCCCGGGGCAGGGGGTCCTGGGGCCAACGTCCTGACTTTC
TRBD1	TRBV6-2/TRBV6-3	few	TRBJ2-5	CASSPGQGLRETQYF	TGTGCCAGCAGCCCTGGACAGGGGCTCAGGGAGACCCAGTACTTC
-	TRBV7-8	few	TRBJ2-7	CASNPGSGPYEQYF	TGTGCCAGCAACCCTGGAAGCGGACCCTACGAGCAGTACTTC
TRBD1	TRBV7-9	many	TRBJ2-7	CASSSLRDRGVYEQYF	TGTGCCAGCAGTTCTCTTCGGGACAGGGGTGTATACGAGCAGTACTTC
TRBD1	TRBV12-3/TRBV12-4	many	TRBJ2-5	CASTGQGLAQYF	TGTGCCAGCACCGGACAGGGATTAGCCCAGTACTTC
-	TRBV10-3	few	TRBJ2-7	CAIRGGSSYEQYF	TGTGCCATCAGGGGGGGTTCCTCCTACGAGCAGTACTTC
TRBD2	TRBV20-1	-	TRBJ2-1	CSAGEGRFNEQFF	TGCAGTGCTGGGGAGGGCCGATTCAATGAGCAGTTCTTC
-	TRBV10-3	-	TRBJ1-6	CAISAGKEVDSPLHF	TGTGCCATCTCGGCAGGGAAGGAGGTGGATTCACCCCTCCACTTT